Described below is a single T cell receptor (beta chain) sequence and its context. Its antigen is currently not known. The junction and the germline gene differ at one end; a read error may be behind it. The protocol used for the library was RACE. Sequencing used a NextSeq 500. Library preparation attached unique molecular identifiers to individual cDNA molecules for quantitative, reproducible TCR counting. For every blood RNA sample, sequencing covered both the TCR alpha and TCR beta chains. The study's own analysis went as follows. Samples had a median of roughly 98,000 TCRs, with a range from roughly 20,000 to 690,600. V, J and CDR3 annotation of the TCR reads was carried out using the Decombinator software suite. For the PS versus PT1 abundance plots, all samples were subsampled to the same number of TCRs (28,000). Expanded TCRs were defined as absent before sensitization and observed at least eight times at the 2-week time point. TCRdb's own reprocessing of the public reads used fastp at Q25 and MiXCR and kept productive beta chains. Rows matching on CDR3 protein sequence are summarized as one entry with the most common DNA and genes. TCRdb's processing, not the authors', yielded these V and J calls. Recorded for this sample are 380,000 or so distinct CDR3 sequences; 5.5% of them occurred a single time. The ten most abundant clones make up around 8.8% of the sample.

The CDR3 measures 14 amino acids from cysteine to phenylalanine. CDR3 DNA is the only sequence kept; it has 42 bases, read in frame from the first base. Per the germline V gene, MNHEY is the CDR1 and SVGEGT is the CDR2. This sample was included in a study of human T cells and chemical hapten exposure (dated by TCRdb to about 2021). With respect to the entire study: For sensitization, 2% DPC in acetone was applied to a 2 cm by 2 cm area of upper inner arm skin. Throughout the study period of about 23 weeks, patients also received therapeutic DPC doses to the scalp every week. Patch testing on the upper back used Finn chambers containing 0.01% DPC, with scoring done after 6 days according to International Contact Dermatitis Research Group standards. The patient cohort, mostly female, included alopecia areata with under or over 50% scalp involvement, alopecia totalis and alopecia universalis. The libraries were sequenced as a pool, and the TCR yield per sample differed mostly because of small variations in library volumes within the pool. The study tracked peripheral blood TCR repertoire changes in vivo during primary and secondary sensitization to the hapten diphenylcyclopropenone (DPC) in alopecia patients. Blood samples were taken from patients before sensitization (week 0) and then at 2, 6 and about 24 weeks after DPC sensitization. For TCR sequencing, blood came from over 25 alopecia patients at anywhere from one to four time points (pre-sensitization, 2, 6 and 24 weeks). Summary of the overall study and its limitations: The number of PT1 expanded TCRs positively correlated with patch test score, significant at thresholds 8, 16 and 32 but not 4. After repeated subsampling, changes were observed in the strength of the expansion versus patch-test correlation and in the threshold at which the correlation became significant. Alopecia, a presumed autoimmune disease, was present in all patients, so the immune response of the patients might differ from that of healthy individuals. The number of TCRs above 1 in 1000 frequency did not change with DPC sensitization; there was no evidence of global repertoire structure alterations. Significantly more large CDR3 similarity clusters were formed by expanded TCRs than by pre-sensitization or healthy control sets, consistent with antigen-driven responses.

The sample's time point, from its label and the paper: pre-sensitization, week 0. The sample's treatment or condition label is to be understood as: therapeutic diphenylcyclopropenone sensitization with weekly scalp DPC. At each patch-test visit, blood was drawn before the patch test was applied. Eligible patients were aged 18 to 70, diagnosed with alopecia, deemed suitable for DPC therapy, and excluded if pregnant. Total RNA was extracted from unfractionated whole blood collected in Tempus Blood RNA tubes. This sequence originates from a woman between 18 and 29 years old with alopecia areata. Some clones in this sample may be carry-over from other donors' samples. Rearrangement joined TRBV6-2 or TRBV6-3 to TRBJ1-5, and possibly TRBD1, on 5 matching bases. The material was whole blood, obtained in connection with sensitization to the hapten diphenylcyclopropenone (DPC). CDR3 reads: CASSLGVEKQLQHF. The sequenced DNA: TGTGCCAGCAGTTTGGGGGTAGAAAAGCAGCTCCAGCATTTT.